Described below is a single T cell receptor (beta chain) sequence and its context. This sample is drawn from a study of blood T cell repertoires in COVID-19. Background on the study: Collection of acute and convalescent COVID-19 samples took place in the United States, Italy and Spain. From T cells, B-cell-depleted T cells, or PBMCs came the material, which was cDNA or gDNA.

The CDR3 is made up of 19 amino acids. Germline V lookup: CDR1 LNHDA, CDR2 SQIVND (reference sequence). V lost 5 bases, J lost 2 bases, and 20 bases stayed unmatched. Per the original methods: Estimation of nucleated cell counts was performed using reference gene primer amplification. TCRdb keeps only in-frame clones here, not all; method: immunoSEQ multiplex PCR. V, J and clone size are those of that table, while D and trimming were read from the DNA. The repertoire holds about 200,000 clones, with 86% as singletons. The chain employs TRBV19 and TRBJ2-7; TRBD2 aligns across 8 bases. Sequencing was carried out using peripheral blood. The sequence was obtained from a woman between 70 and 85 years old with acute or convalescent COVID-19. The CDR3 is CASSPRDRQGRGAAYEQYF. CDR3 nucleotide sequence: TGTGCCAGTAGTCCCCGAGACCGCCAAGGGCGGGGGGCCGCCTACGAGCAGTACTTC.